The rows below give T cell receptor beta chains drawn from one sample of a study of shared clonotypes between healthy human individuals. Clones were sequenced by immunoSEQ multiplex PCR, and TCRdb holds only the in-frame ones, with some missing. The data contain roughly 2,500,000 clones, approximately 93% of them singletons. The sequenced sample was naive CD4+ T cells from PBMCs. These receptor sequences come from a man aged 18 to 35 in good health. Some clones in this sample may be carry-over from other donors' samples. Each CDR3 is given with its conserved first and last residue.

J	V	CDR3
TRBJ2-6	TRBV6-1	CASSPTGANVLTF
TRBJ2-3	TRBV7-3	CASSLEGQGSRADTQYF
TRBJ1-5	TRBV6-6	CASSRDRRPNQPQHF
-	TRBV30	CAWSFGSSYEQYF
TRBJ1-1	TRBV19	CASSYRRPGEAFF
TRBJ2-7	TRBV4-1	CASSQDRLSGEQYF
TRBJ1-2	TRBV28	CASSLDSYGYTF
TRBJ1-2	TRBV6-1	CASSEARNLYGYTF
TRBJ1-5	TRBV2	CASSGGRGDQPQHF
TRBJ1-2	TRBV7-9	CASSPTQGSYGYTF
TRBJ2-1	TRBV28	CASSSDRGGWQFF
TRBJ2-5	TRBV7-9	CASSIDRVWETQYF
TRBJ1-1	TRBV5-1	CASSFTSNTEAFF
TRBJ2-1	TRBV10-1	CATRRMEFF
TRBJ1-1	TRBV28	CASSLRGQGRRNTEAFF
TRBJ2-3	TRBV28	CASSLSVLAGGRGTDTQYF
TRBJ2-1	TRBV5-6	CASSLVPTSVVDEQFF
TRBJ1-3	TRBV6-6	CASSPGGDGNTIYF
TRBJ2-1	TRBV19	CASSIALPNEQFF
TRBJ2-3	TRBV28	CASSLRVGRWTDTQYF
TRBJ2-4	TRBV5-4	CASSTGTSGGWGLRNIQYF
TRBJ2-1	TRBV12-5	CASGLVLGETRYNEQFF
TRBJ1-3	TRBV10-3	CAARRGRGESGNTIYF
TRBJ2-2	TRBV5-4	CASSLATPDGELFF
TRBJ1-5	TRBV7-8	CASSFGHHNQPQHF
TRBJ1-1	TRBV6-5	CASSYSTGGETEAFF
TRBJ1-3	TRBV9	CASSVASRGNTIYF
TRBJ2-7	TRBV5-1	CASSPHDLASKYEQYF
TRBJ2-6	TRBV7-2	CASSFAASGANVLTF
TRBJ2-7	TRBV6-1	CASSVRYEQYF
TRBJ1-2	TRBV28	CASSYQNYGYTF
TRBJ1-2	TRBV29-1	CSVTDAHGYTF
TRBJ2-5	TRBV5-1	CASSLYSGVQETQYF